The clone carrying this TCR beta chain was detected many times. Germline CDR1 and CDR2: ENHRY and SYGVKD. This CDR3 has 16 amino acids. V trimming: 7 bases; J trimming: 7 bases; junction bases outside the gene matches: 7. The sample comes from a study of blood T cells in healthy people across ages. For the second PCR, which ran for roughly 6 to 12 cycles, a sample-barcoded 5' primer and a J-beta primer mix were used. TCRdb fed the 5' RACE reads into MiXCR, producing one record per CDR3 protein. The data hold about 1.1 million distinct CDR3 sequences, with 35% to 45% observed a single time. The chain carries TRBV10-3 and TRBJ2-1; 16 nucleotides agree with TRBD2. Sequenced: blood. This TCR came from a man in his late teens or twenties in good health. CDR3 DNA: TGTGCCATCAAACCGGGACTAGCGGGGGGGCGAAATGAGCAGTTCTTC. This sequence encodes CAIKPGLAGGRNEQFF.